These T cell receptor beta chains were read from a single sample in a study of cytomegalovirus exposure and HLA in healthy donors. TCRdb keeps only in-frame clones here, not all; method: immunoSEQ multiplex PCR. The sample lists about 120,000 clones, more than 60% occurring once. The source material was PBMCs. All receptors derive from a woman aged 35 to 49 in good health and CMV-seronegative. CDR3s include the opening cysteine and the closing phenylalanine or tryptophan. Fields, in order: D gene, clone size, V gene, J gene, CDR3 DNA, CDR3 protein. The D gene is left open where the match is weak. The size of a clone is reported for some rows only, either as once, few or many, or as a class for expanded clones.

.	few	TRBV7-3	TRBJ1-3	TGTGCCAGCAGCTTAACGTCAAACTCTGGAAACACCATATATTTT	CASSLTSNSGNTIYF
TRBD1	.	TRBV29-1	TRBJ2-7	TGCAGCGTGGGGGACGGGGGACAGGGACGCGAGCAGTACTTC	CSVGDGGQGREQYF
.	.	TRBV7-9	TRBJ2-2	TGTGCCAGCACACAGTCGAACACCGGGGAGCTGTTTTTT	CASTQSNTGELFF
.	.	TRBV11-2	TRBJ1-1	TGTGCCAGCAGCTTAGGATACATGAACACTGAAGCTTTCTTT	CASSLGYMNTEAFF
.	.	TRBV18	TRBJ1-5	TGTGCCAGCTCTCGCGGAAACGATCAGCCCCAGCATTTT	CASSRGNDQPQHF
.	.	TRBV7-2	TRBJ1-1	TGTGCCAGCAGCACCCGACCGGGATTGAACACTGAAGCTTTCTTT	CASSTRPGLNTEAFF
TRBD1	few	TRBV7-9	TRBJ2-1	TGTGCCAGCAGCTCCACCCGAGGGGGCCGGTACAATGAGCAGTTCTTC	CASSSTRGGRYNEQFF
TRBD1	.	TRBV5-5	TRBJ1-4	TGTGCCAGCAGCCTCCCGGGACAGGGGGCCAGTGAAAAACTGTTTTTT	CASSLPGQGASEKLFF
TRBD1	.	TRBV6-6	TRBJ2-3	TGTGCCAGCGGGGGACAGGGTACAGATACGCAGTATTTT	CASGGQGTDTQYF
.	.	TRBV7-2	TRBJ2-1	TGTGCCAGCAGCCCTATCGGGGGTCCCTACAATGAGCAGTTCTTC	CASSPIGGPYNEQFF
.	.	TRBV7-2	TRBJ2-7	TGTGCCAGCAGCTTAGGACGTTGGAGCTCCTACGAGCAGTACTTC	CASSLGRWSSYEQYF
TRBD1	.	TRBV7-3	TRBJ2-1	TGTGCCAGCAGCTTGTCCGGGACAGGGGGCGATGAGCAGTTCTTC	CASSLSGTGGDEQFF
TRBD2	.	TRBV7-7	TRBJ2-7	TGTGCTAGCAGCTTAGGTACTAGCGGGAGCGAGCAGTACTTC	CASSLGTSGSEQYF
.	.	TRBV11-2	TRBJ2-7	TGTGCCAGCAGCTCCCTTAGGGGGAGACGAGGCGAGCAGTACTTC	CASSSLRGRRGEQYF
TRBD1	few	TRBV4-2	TRBJ2-7	TGTGCCAGCAGCCCTTCCGGGACAGGGGGATACGAGCAGTACTTC	CASSPSGTGGYEQYF
.	.	TRBV6-6	TRBJ1-6	TGTGCCAGCAGTTACGGCGGCGGGGGGGATTCACCCCTCCACTTT	CASSYGGGGDSPLHF
.	many	TRBV5-6	TRBJ2-7	TGTGCCAGCAGCTCCCGTTCTGGGAGGAAAGCAGGTGGGACCTACGAGCAGTACTTC	CASSSRSGRKAGGTYEQYF
.	.	TRBV11-2	TRBJ1-1	TGTGCCAGCAGCTTATTCCCCTTATCCAGAAGTCGAGCTTTCTTT	CASSLFPLSRSRAFF
.	.	TRBV5-1	TRBJ2-1	TGCGCCAGCAGCCCGTGGGCGGGCCTCGTGAACAATGAGCAGTTCTTC	CASSPWAGLVNNEQFF
.	.	TRBV29-1	TRBJ2-5	TGCAGCTCGAGCCAGGACAAAGGATGGAAGTTTGGCGAAGAGACCCAGTACTTC	CSSSQDKGWKFGEETQYF
TRBD2	.	TRBV28	TRBJ2-7	TGTGCCAGCAGTCCGGGGGGGTACGAGCAGTACTTC	CASSPGGYEQYF
.	.	TRBV27	TRBJ1-5	TGTGCCAGCAGTGCGACAGAGATCATGGGGCCCCAGCATTTT	CASSATEIMGPQHF
TRBD2	.	TRBV4-1	TRBJ2-4	TGCGCCAGCAGCATGGGACTAGCGGGAGGGCGGGCCAAAAACATTCAGTACTTC	CASSMGLAGGRAKNIQYF
.	.	TRBV19	TRBJ2-3	TGTGCCAGTAGTATCGAGGAAGTACCAGATACGCAGTATTTT	CASSIEEVPDTQYF
TRBD2	.	TRBV6-5	TRBJ2-7	TGTGCCAGCAGTTGGGGGACTAGCGGGGCGGCCTACGAGCAGTACTTC	CASSWGTSGAAYEQYF
.	few	TRBV11-2	TRBJ1-1	TGTGCCAGCAGCCAGCAGGGCACTGAAGCTTTCTTT	CASSQQGTEAFF
.	.	TRBV21-1	TRBJ1-6	.	CASSPPDRGRNWGEGSPLHF
TRBD2	.	TRBV7-9	TRBJ2-7	TGTGCCAGCAGCTCCGCCCTTAGCGGGAGGCCCTACGAGCAGTACTTC	CASSSALSGRPYEQYF
TRBD1	few	TRBV2	TRBJ2-7	TGTGCCAGCAGTGTGCGGGGACAGGGCCACTCGGAGTACTTC	CASSVRGQGHSEYF
TRBD2	.	TRBV28	TRBJ2-5	TGTGCCAGCAGTTCCCCTAGCGGGAGTGAGACCCAGTACTTC	CASSSPSGSETQYF
.	few	TRBV4-3	TRBJ2-2	TGCGCCAGCAGCCAAGAGAGTGCAGGGGCGATGTCTTCCGGGGAGCTGTTTTTT	CASSQESAGAMSSGELFF
.	.	TRBV7-2	TRBJ1-2	TGTGCCAGCAGCTTAGAACGGCAGGGGCGAGGCTACACCTTC	CASSLERQGRGYTF
.	.	TRBV11-2	TRBJ2-1	TGTGCCAGCAGCTTAGGTGGAGGGGGCGGGTTGAATGAGCAGTTCTTC	CASSLGGGGGLNEQFF
TRBD1	once	TRBV11-1	TRBJ2-3	TGTGCCAGCAGCTTAGCTGCCCAAGGGACAGGGGGGACGGATACGCAGTATTTT	CASSLAAQGTGGTDTQYF
TRBD1	.	TRBV2	TRBJ2-1	TGTGCCAGCAGTCGGACAGGGGGTGCCGATGAGCAGTTCTTC	CASSRTGGADEQFF
.	.	TRBV12-2	TRBJ1-4	TGTGCAAGTCGCTTAGCCCTACCTGAAAAACTGTTTTTT	CASRLALPEKLFF
TRBD2	.	TRBV4-3	TRBJ2-1	TGCGCCAGCAGCCAAGTAACGGGAGGCAATGAGCAGTTCTTC	CASSQVTGGNEQFF
.	.	TRBV4-1	TRBJ2-2	TGCGCCAGCAGCCAAGTCTCTGGCAAACCCACCGGGGAGCTGTTTTTT	CASSQVSGKPTGELFF
.	.	TRBV10-2	TRBJ2-5	TGCGCCAGCAGTGAGCGAGAGACCCAGTACTTC	CASSERETQYF
.	.	TRBV4-3	TRBJ2-1	TGCGCCAGCAGCCAAGAGCGCGGGGCTGGGGAGCAGTTCTTC	CASSQERGAGEQFF
TRBD1	once	TRBV5-1	TRBJ1-3	TGCGCCAGCAGCTTGGTGGGACAGGGGGCTTCCGGAAACACCATATATTTT	CASSLVGQGASGNTIYF
TRBD1	.	TRBV10-3	TRBJ1-1	TGTGCCATCTCGGGGGGCAGGGGGCAGCCCGGAGCTTTCTTT	CAISGGRGQPGAFF
TRBD1	.	TRBV10-3	TRBJ2-3	TGTGCCATCACTGAAGGGACAGAACGCACAGATACGCAGTATTTT	CAITEGTERTDTQYF